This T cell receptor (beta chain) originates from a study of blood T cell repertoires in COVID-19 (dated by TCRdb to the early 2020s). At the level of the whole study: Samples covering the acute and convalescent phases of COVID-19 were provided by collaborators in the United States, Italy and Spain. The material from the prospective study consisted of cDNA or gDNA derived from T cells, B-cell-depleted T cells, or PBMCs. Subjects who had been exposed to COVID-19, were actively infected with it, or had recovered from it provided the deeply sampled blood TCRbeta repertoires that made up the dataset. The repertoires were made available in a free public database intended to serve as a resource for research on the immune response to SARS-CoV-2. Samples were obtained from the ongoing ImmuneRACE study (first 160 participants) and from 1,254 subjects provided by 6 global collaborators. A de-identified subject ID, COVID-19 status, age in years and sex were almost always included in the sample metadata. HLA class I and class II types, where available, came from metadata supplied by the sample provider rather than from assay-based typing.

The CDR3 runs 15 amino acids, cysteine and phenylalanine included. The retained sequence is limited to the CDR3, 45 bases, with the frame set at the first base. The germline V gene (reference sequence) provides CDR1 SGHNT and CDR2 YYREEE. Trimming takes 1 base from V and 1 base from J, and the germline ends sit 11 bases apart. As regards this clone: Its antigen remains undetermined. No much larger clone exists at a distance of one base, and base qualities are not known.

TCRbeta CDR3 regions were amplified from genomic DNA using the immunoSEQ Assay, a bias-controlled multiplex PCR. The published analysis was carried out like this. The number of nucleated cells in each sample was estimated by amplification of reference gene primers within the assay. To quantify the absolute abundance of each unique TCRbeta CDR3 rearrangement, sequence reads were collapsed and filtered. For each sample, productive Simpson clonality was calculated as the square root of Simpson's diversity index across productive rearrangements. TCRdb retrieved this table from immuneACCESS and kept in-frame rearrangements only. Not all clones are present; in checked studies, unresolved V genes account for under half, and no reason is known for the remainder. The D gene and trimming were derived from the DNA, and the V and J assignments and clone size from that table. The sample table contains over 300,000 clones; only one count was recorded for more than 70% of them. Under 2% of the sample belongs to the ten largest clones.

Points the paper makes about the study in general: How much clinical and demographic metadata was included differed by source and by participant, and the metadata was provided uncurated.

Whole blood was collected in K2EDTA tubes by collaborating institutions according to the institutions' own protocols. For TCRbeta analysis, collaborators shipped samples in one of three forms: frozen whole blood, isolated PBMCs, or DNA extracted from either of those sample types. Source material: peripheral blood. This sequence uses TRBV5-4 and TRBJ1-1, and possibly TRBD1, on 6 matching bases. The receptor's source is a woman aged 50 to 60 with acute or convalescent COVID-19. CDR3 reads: CASSLTGWGNTEAFF. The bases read TGTGCCAGCAGCTTGACAGGGTGGGGGAACACTGAAGCTTTCTTT. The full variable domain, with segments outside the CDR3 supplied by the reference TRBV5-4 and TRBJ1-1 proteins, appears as ETGVTQSPTHLIKTRGQQVTLRCSSQSGHNTVSWYQQALGQGPQFIFQYYREEENGRGNFPPRFSGLQFPNYSSELNVNALELDDSALYLCASSLTGWGNTEAFFGQGTRLTVV.